The 10 T cell receptor beta chains below all came from one sample that was sequenced in a study of blood T cell repertoires in COVID-19 (dated by TCRdb to the early 2020s). Libraries were prepared through the immunoSEQ multiplex PCR assay. TCRdb mirrors the immuneACCESS table, restricted to in-frame sequences. Some clones are absent from its copies; in checked studies, under half trace to an unresolved V gene, and the reason for the others is unknown. The sample data list over 150,000 clones, and 85% to 90% of these were observed just once. The top ten clonotypes cover roughly 0.57% of the sample. The sample was peripheral blood. The receptor source for this set is a man aged 55 to 70 with COVID-19, enrolled during active disease.

The genes are TRBV14 and TRBJ2-5, with 8 bases that match TRBD2. V gave up 3 bases and J gave up 5 bases; unmatched junction bases: 11. The CDR3 length is 16 residues. The germline V gene encodes CDR1 SGHDN and CDR2 FVKESK. This CDR3 is CASSQRGTSVGETQYF. The CDR3 DNA reads TGTGCCAGCAGCCAGAGGGGGACTAGTGTGGGGGAGACCCAGTACTTC.

The J gene is TRBJ1-2, the V gene TRBV5-6; D uncertain. The germline V gene has CDR1 SGHDT and CDR2 YYEEEE. V lost 4 bases and J lost 7, with 14 bases in between. The CDR3 is made up of 13 amino acids. The CDR3 spells CASSVGRVTGYTF. CDR3 nucleotides: TGTGCCAGCAGCGTTGGGAGGGTGACTGGCTACACCTTC.

This chain links TRBV14 with TRBJ1-6; 7 positions agree with TRBD1. The trim removed 5 bases at V and 2 bases at J, leaving 9 bases unmatched. The CDR3 totals 17 residues. Germline V gene lookup returns CDR1 SGHDN and CDR2 FVKESK. CDR3 DNA sequence: TGTGCCAGCAGCATGAACAGGGGTAGGGCCTATAATTCACCCCTCCACTTT. The encoded protein is CASSMNRGRAYNSPLHF.

V gene TRBV5-1 combines with J gene TRBJ2-1; 8 bases line up with TRBD2. Germline CDR1 reads SGHRS; CDR2 reads YFSETQ. This CDR3 has 16 amino acids. Trimming cost V 4 bases and J 5 bases; bases outside gene matches: 11. The CDR3 bases are TGCGCCAGCAGCCCAACTACACGGGAGGGAAACAATGAGCAGTTCTTC. Translated: CASSPTTREGNNEQFF.

V and J are TRBV6-6 and TRBJ2-6, with 7 bases fitting TRBD1. Germline V lookup: CDR1 MNHNY, CDR2 SVGAGI (reference sequence). V lost 5 bases, J lost 0 bases, and 10 bases stayed unmatched. The CDR3 spans 18 residues. In nucleotides, the CDR3 is TGTGCCAGCAGTCCGGCAGGACAGGCTAGCTCTGGGGCCAACGTCCTGACTTTC. Encoded protein: CASSPAGQASSGANVLTF.

On this clone itself: One end of the junction is discordant with germline, which a read error may explain. The V and J genes are TRBV27 and TRBJ1-2; D gene ambiguous. Looked up from germline, CDR1 is MNHEY and CDR2 is SMNVEV (reference sequence). The CDR3 covers 13 residues. Here the CDR3 DNA reads TGTGCCAGCAGTTTTAGGGCGCTCGGAGGCTACACTTTC. Translated, it gives CASSFRALGGYTF.

DNA of the CDR3: TGTGCCAGCAGTTATTCGAGGCGCAATCAGCCCCAGCATTTT. Translated: CASSYSRRNQPQHF. V gene TRBV27 combines with J gene TRBJ1-5; unclear D gene. This CDR3 spans 14 amino acids. V gave up 4 bases and J gave up 2 bases, with 9 bases separating them. Germline-derived CDR1 and CDR2 are MNHEY and SMNVEV (reference sequence).

The chain links TRBV18 to TRBJ2-3, with D possibly TRBD1 on 5 matching bases. With 7 bases removed from V and 0 bases from J, the gap between germline ends came to 20 bases. Germline V gives CDR1 KGHSH, CDR2 LQKENI. This CDR3 comprises 17 residues. CDR3: CASLKSRVAGSTDTQYF. The CDR3 region has the DNA TGTGCCAGCTTAAAATCCAGGGTGGCAGGTAGCACAGATACGCAGTATTTT.

This clone was observed a single time. This rearrangement joins TRBV9 to TRBJ1-1, with TRBD1 identical over 8 bases. V gave up 4 bases and J gave up 5 bases; unmatched junction bases: 7. The CDR3 loop spans 14 amino acids. Germline CDR1 is SGDLS and CDR2 is YYNGEE. CDR3 loop: CASSPQTGDTEAFF. In DNA, the CDR3 is TGTGCCAGCAGCCCACAGACAGGGGATACTGAAGCTTTCTTT.

Only a few counts were recorded for this clone. The gene calls are TRBV7-2 and TRBJ1-5, with D uncertain. Trimming took 2 bases from V and 2 from J, leaving 13 bases between them. This CDR3 has 16 amino acids. Germline V CDR1 and CDR2: SGHTA, FQGNSA. CDR3 coding DNA: TGTGCCAGCAGCTTATACGCCCTAAACGGCAATCAGCCCCAGCATTTT. It codes for CASSLYALNGNQPQHF. Variable domain in full (rest from reference TRBV7-2 and TRBJ1-5): GAGVSQSPSNKVTEKGKDVELRCDPISGHTALYWYRQSLGQGLEFLIYFQGNSAPDKSGLPSDRFSAERTGGSVSTLTIQRTQQEDSAVYLCASSLYALNGNQPQHFGDGTRLSIL.